The 10 T cell receptor beta chains given below trace back to one sample, sequenced in a study of post-analysis software for immune sequencing data. Study outcomes and limitations: Patients carried roughly 5 TRBV segments more frequently than controls did, and TRBV5-6, TRBV5-1 and TRBV20-1 were among them.

These receptors lack a known antigen. The authors incorporated unique molecular identifiers into the TCR beta cDNA libraries. TCRdb fed the PCR reads into MiXCR, producing one record per CDR3 protein. The table lists roughly 400,000 distinct CDR3 sequences, about 39% of them singletons. Sequenced: blood. These receptors came from a girl under 10 years old with multiple sclerosis.

This sequence joins TRBV6-6 and TRBJ2-3, with a weak D call TRBD1 (5 bases). V lost 4 bases and J lost 2, with 16 bases in between. Germline values: CDR1 MNHNY, CDR2 SVGAGI (reference sequence). The CDR3 sequence is 16 residues long. CDR3: CASSSRELTDTDTQYF. The CDR3 DNA reads TGTGCCAGCAGTTCCAGGGAATTGACCGACACAGATACGCAGTATTTT.

This clonotype was counted a few times. V usage is TRBV7-2 and J usage is TRBJ1-5; possibly TRBD1 for D (5 bases). The CDR3 loop spans 16 amino acids. V lost 3 bases, J lost 0 bases, and 12 bases lay in between. The germline V gene encodes CDR1 SGHTA and CDR2 FQGNSA. CDR3 in DNA: TGTGCCAGCAGCTTTGGGCCGACAGCTAGCAATCAGCCCCAGCATTTT. Encoded protein: CASSFGPTASNQPQHF.

This clonotype has just a few counts. For the CDR3, the DNA is TGTGCCAGCAGCTTGGCCGGTTTTATGTACGAGCAGTACTTC. As protein: CASSLAGFMYEQYF. The chain combines TRBV5-6 with TRBJ2-7; D not certain. This CDR3 is built from 14 residues. Trimming left V 0 bases short and J 4 bases short, with 11 bases between. Per the germline V gene, CDR1 is SGHDT and CDR2 is YYEEEE.

The chain combines TRBV12-3 or TRBV12-4 with TRBJ2-7; 7 bases fit TRBD1. The CDR3 sequence is 14 residues long. Germline trimming cut 6 bases from V and 3 bases from J; bases unmatched to any gene: 8. The chain's CDR3 is CASRAGTAFYEQYF. CDR3 DNA: TGTGCCAGCAGGGCCGGGACAGCGTTCTACGAGCAGTACTTC.

The V call is TRBV5-1, the J call TRBJ1-2; D remains ambiguous. CDR3 size: 13 residues. CDR1 and CDR2 from the germline V gene are SGHRS and YFSETQ. V was cut by 1 base and J by 0 bases, with 4 bases left in between. Written as DNA, the CDR3 is TGCGCCAGCAGCTTGCTAGCTAACTATGGCTACACCTTC. Its translation: CASSLLANYGYTF.

Notes on this clonotype: Sequence at one end of the junction differs from germline and may be a read error. The chain joins TRBV4-3 to TRBJ2-6; unclear D gene. This CDR3 comprises 16 residues. Germline-derived CDR1 and CDR2 are LGHNA and YSLEER. The chain's CDR3 is CASSQDRATGANVLTF. For the CDR3, the DNA is TGCGCTAGCAGCCAAGATCGGGCCACTGGGGCCAACGTCCTGACTTTC.

The chain combines TRBV12-3 or TRBV12-4 with TRBJ2-1; no firm D call. The CDR3 loop spans 11 amino acids. V dropped 1 base and J dropped 15 bases, with 10 bases sitting between them. In DNA form, the CDR3 reads TGTGCCAGCAGTTTAGGTCCCCTGCGGTTCTTC. Amino acids: CASSLGPLRFF.

V and J are TRBV6-2 or TRBV6-3 and TRBJ1-6; D gene uncertain. Deletions cut 2 bases from V and 5 bases from J, with 25 bases between. This CDR3 has 20 residues. CDR1 and CDR2 from the germline V gene are MNHEY and SVGEGT. For the CDR3, the DNA is TGTGCCAGCAGTTACAACCTCTTGATACCGACCTCGCAGGATAATTCACCCCTCCACTTT. Amino acids: CASSYNLLIPTSQDNSPLHF.

This clonotype was seen a handful of times. The chain is built from TRBV3-1 and TRBJ2-1; 11 nucleotides agree with TRBD2. CDR1 and CDR2 (germline): LGHDT, YNNKEL (reference sequence). This CDR3 comprises 14 residues. The V and J ends lost 3 bases and 8 bases, in that order; junction bases with no gene match: 3. The CDR3 is CASSHSGGADEQFF. The CDR3 DNA reads as TGTGCCAGCAGCCATAGCGGGGGGGCGGATGAGCAGTTCTTC.

This clonotype was observed a handful of times. V is TRBV5-1 and J is TRBJ2-3; D possibly corresponds to TRBD1 (6 bases). Trimming took off 1 base at V and 2 bases at J, with 11 bases between the two ends. Per germline, CDR1 SGHRS and CDR2 YFSETQ. The CDR3 sequence is 15 residues long. The CDR3 region is CASSLPQGPTDTQYF. CDR3 coding DNA: TGCGCCAGCAGCTTGCCTCAGGGGCCCACAGATACGCAGTATTTT.